The rows below give T cell receptor beta chains drawn from one sample of a study of blood T cell repertoires in COVID-19. Only in-frame clones appear in the TCRdb table, and some are missing; sequencing was by immunoSEQ multiplex PCR. The data hold 95,000 to 150,000 clones, with 82% observed a single time. The sample consisted of peripheral blood. The receptors were gathered from a human donor in a cohort sampled during active COVID-19. Each CDR3 is given without its conserved first and last residue.

TRBJ2-5,TRBV25-1,ASAGWETQY
TRBJ1-3,TRBV2,ASSESRDRGNTIY
TRBJ1-1,TRBV19,ASRQLGNTEAF
TRBJ1-3,TRBV3-1/TRBV3-2,ASSQAGQGGNTIY
TRBJ2-1,TRBV5-4,ASSLASGTGQYNEQF
TRBJ1-2,TRBV4-2,ASSQDTGTGYYGYT
TRBJ2-1,TRBV19,ASSMGLAGGREQF
TRBJ1-6,TRBV5-8,ASSLDGGYGSPLH
TRBJ1-4,TRBV28,ASSRSGQGNEKLF
TRBJ2-7,TRBV30,AWSVDGQGASEQY
TRBJ1-1,TRBV29-1,SVEGARGRATEAF
TRBJ1-6,TRBV6-5,ASSYTRGRSPLH
TRBJ1-1,TRBV18,ASSPDTGGNTEAF
TRBJ2-3,TRBV18,ASSPEQGGDTQY
TRBJ2-1,TRBV12-3/TRBV12-4,ASMGQFYNEQF
TRBJ1-5,TRBV29-1,STQEGGNQPQH
TRBJ2-7,TRBV2,ASRPSGPYEQY
TRBJ2-2,TRBV5-5,ASSATRGHGTGELF
TRBJ1-1,TRBV11-2,ASSLQVLNTEAF
TRBJ1-2,TRBV3-1/TRBV3-2,ASSQGPSNYGYT
TRBJ2-1,TRBV6-4,ASRGQGRDEQF
TRBJ2-7,TRBV18,ASSPGQGLSYEQY